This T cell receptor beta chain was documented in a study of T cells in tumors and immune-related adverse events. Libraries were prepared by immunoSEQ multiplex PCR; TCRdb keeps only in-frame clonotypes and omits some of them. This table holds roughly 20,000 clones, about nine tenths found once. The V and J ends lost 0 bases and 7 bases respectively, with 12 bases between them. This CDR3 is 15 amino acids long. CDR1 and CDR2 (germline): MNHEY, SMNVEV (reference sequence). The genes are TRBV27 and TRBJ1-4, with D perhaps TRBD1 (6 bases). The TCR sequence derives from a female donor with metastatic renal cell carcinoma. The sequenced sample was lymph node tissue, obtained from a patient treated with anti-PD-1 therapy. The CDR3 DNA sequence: TGTGCCAGCAGTTTATCGCGGACAGCGGGTGAAAAACTGTTTTTT. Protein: CASSLSRTAGEKLFF.